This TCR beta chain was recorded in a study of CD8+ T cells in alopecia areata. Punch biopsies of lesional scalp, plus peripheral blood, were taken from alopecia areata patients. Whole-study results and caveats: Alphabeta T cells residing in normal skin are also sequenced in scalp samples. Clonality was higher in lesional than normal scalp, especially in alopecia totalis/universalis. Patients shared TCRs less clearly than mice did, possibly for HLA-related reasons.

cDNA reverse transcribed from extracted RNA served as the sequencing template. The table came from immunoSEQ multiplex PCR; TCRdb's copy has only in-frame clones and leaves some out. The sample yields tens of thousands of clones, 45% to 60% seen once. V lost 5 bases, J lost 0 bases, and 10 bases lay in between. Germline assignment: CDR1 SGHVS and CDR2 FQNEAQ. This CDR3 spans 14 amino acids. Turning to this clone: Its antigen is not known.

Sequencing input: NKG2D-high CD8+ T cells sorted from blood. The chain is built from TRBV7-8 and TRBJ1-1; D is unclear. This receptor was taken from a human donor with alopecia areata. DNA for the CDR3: TGTGCCAGCAGCCCGACACTCATGAACACTGAAGCTTTCTTT. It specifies CASSPTLMNTEAFF.